The 30 T cell receptor beta chains below come from one sample, sequenced in a study of blood T cell repertoires in COVID-19. The data were produced by immunoSEQ multiplex PCR, yet TCRdb's version contains in-frame clones alone and is incomplete. The data show nearly 25,000 clones, 75% to 90% seen once. Sequencing was performed on peripheral blood. The receptors originated from a human donor in a cohort sampled during active COVID-19.

This clone appeared once. V is TRBV7-6 and J is TRBJ2-7; tentative D call: TRBD1 (5 bases). The CDR3 spans 13 residues. V gave up 4 bases and J gave up 3 bases, with 10 bases separating them. The germline CDR1 and CDR2 sequences are SGHVS and FNYEAQ. The CDR3 DNA reads TGTGCCAGCAGCTCCACCCAGGGCTACGAGCAGTACTTC. Translation: CASSSTQGYEQYF.

The V gene is TRBV12-3 or TRBV12-4, the J gene TRBJ2-5, with 10 bases fitting TRBD2. V dropped 6 bases and J dropped 4; count of bases not matched to a gene: 2. The CDR3 has 13 amino acids. For the CDR3, the DNA is TGTGCCAGCAGGATAGCGGGAGGAGAGACCCAGTACTTC. Its protein is CASRIAGGETQYF.

The chain uses TRBV5-6 and TRBJ2-1, with TRBD1 identical over 7 bases. The CDR3 covers 14 residues. V lost 4 bases to trimming and J lost 1 base; unmatched junction nucleotides: 2. Germline V gene data show CDR1 as SGHDT and CDR2 as YYEEEE. CDR3 nucleotide sequence: TGTGCCAGCAGCATGACAGGGTCCTACAATGAGCAGTTCTTC. Translating it yields CASSMTGSYNEQFF. Full variable domain (missing parts from reference TRBV5-6 and TRBJ2-1): DAGVTQSPTHLIKTRGQQVTLRCSPKSGHDTVSWYQQALGQGPQFIFQYYEEEERQRGNFPDRFSGHQFPNYSSELNVNALLLGDSALYLCASSMTGSYNEQFFGPGTRLTVL.

The chain uses TRBV4-1 and TRBJ2-7; D might be TRBD2 (6 bases). V was clipped by 2 bases and J by 2 bases, with 13 bases between them. This CDR3 has 15 amino acids. Looked up from germline, CDR1 is MGHRA and CDR2 is YSYEKL. The CDR3 coding sequence is TGCGCCAGCAGCCAAATACGGGAGTCCACCTACGAGCAGTACTTC. Amino acids: CASSQIRESTYEQYF.

The chain uses TRBV15 and TRBJ1-3; perhaps TRBD1 as D (5 bases). Germline V gene sequence: CDR1 LNHNV, CDR2 YYDKDF (reference sequence). This CDR3 region has 15 residues. V shed 0 bases and J shed 7 bases, with 13 bases lying between them. The CDR3 loop is CATSRDPPGGNTIYF. For the CDR3, the DNA is TGTGCCACCAGCAGAGACCCCCCCGGGGGGAACACCATATATTTT.

The chain recombines TRBV16 with TRBJ2-1; 7 nucleotides align to TRBD2. After removal of 5 bases from V and 6 bases from J, the junction contained 10 bases not matched to a gene. This CDR3 spans 15 amino acids. Looked up from germline, CDR1 is KGHSY and CDR2 is FQNENV. For the CDR3, the DNA is TGTGCCAGCAGCGGACCCCGGGGGGTGGTCAATGAGCAGTTCTTC. Protein product: CASSGPRGVVNEQFF. The full variable domain, completed using reference TRBV16 and TRBJ2-1, is GEEVAQTPKHLVRGEGQKAKLYCAPIKGHSYVFWYQQVLKNEFKFLISFQNENVFDETGMPKERFSAKCLPNSPCSLEIQATKLEDSAVYFCASSGPRGVVNEQFFGPGTRLTVL.

This clone was counted between two and nine times. Since no conserved phenylalanine or tryptophan closes the CDR3, a read error is the likely cause. The limits of the CDR3 on the DNA are not certain, so only TCRdb's listed CDR3 is given. The chain recombines TRBV21-1 with TRBJ2-7; TRBD1, the table's D call, was not compared with the DNA. TRBV21-1 is a listed pseudogene. The CDR3 is 9 residues long, ends included. The CDR3 spells CASTPRRGN.

The chain employs TRBV25-1 and TRBJ1-2; D remains unclear. Germline V gene sequence: CDR1 MGHDK, CDR2 SYGVNS. This CDR3 has 14 residues. V shed 3 bases and J shed 4 bases, with 12 bases lying between them. The DNA of the CDR3 is TGTGCCAGCAGTGACGGATCGCGGGGCTATGGCTACACCTTC. As protein: CASSDGSRGYGYTF.

The chain has TRBV7-2 and TRBJ2-7; D might be TRBD1 (5 bases). Germline loops: CDR1 SGHTA, CDR2 FQGNSA. Trimming left V 5 bases short and J 0 bases short, with 23 bases between. CDR3 length: 18 residues. The chain's CDR3 is CASSLSAGSATYSYEQYF. Written as DNA, the CDR3 is TGTGCCAGCAGCCTAAGTGCAGGGTCCGCTACTTACTCCTACGAGCAGTACTTC.

This clone was recorded only once. This chain connects TRBV19 to TRBJ1-6, with D possibly being TRBD1 (5 bases). V was clipped by 5 bases and J by 9 bases, with 17 bases between them. Germline V gene sequence: CDR1 LNHDA, CDR2 SQIVND (reference sequence). The CDR3 is 15 residues long. CDR3 sequence reads: CASSVSRERGSPLHF. CDR3 in DNA: TGTGCCAGTAGTGTCTCGCGGGAGAGGGGTTCACCCCTCCACTTT.

The rearrangement links TRBV19 to TRBJ2-3, with D hard to call. Trimming removed 5 bases from V and 5 bases from J, with 11 bases in between. Looked up from germline, CDR1 is LNHDA and CDR2 is SQIVND (reference sequence). The CDR3 totals 13 residues. The chain's CDR3 is CASSEQARDTQYF. The DNA of the CDR3 is TGTGCCAGTAGTGAGCAGGCACGAGATACGCAGTATTTT.

This clone was seen only a few times. The V and J genes are TRBV5-8 and TRBJ1-5, with D maybe TRBD1 (5 bases). Per germline, CDR1 SGHTS and CDR2 YDEGEE. The CDR3 spans 15 residues. The ends were cut back, 4 bases at V and 12 bases at J, with 23 bases in the middle. The CDR3 spells CASSPGATQGVDQHF. CDR3 nucleotides: TGTGCCAGCAGCCCGGGCGCCACCCAAGGGGTTGACCAGCATTTT.

This chain joins TRBV7-2 and TRBJ2-5; the D gene is possibly TRBD1 (6 bases). The V gene lost 6 bases and the J gene lost 5 bases, with 13 bases spanning the gap. Germline loops: CDR1 SGHTA, CDR2 FQGNSA. This CDR3 spans 13 amino acids. The CDR3 reads CASRQGKGETQYF. DNA of the CDR3: TGTGCCAGCAGGCAGGGGAAGGGGGAGACCCAGTACTTC.

This clone was observed a single time. This rearrangement joins TRBV4-3 to TRBJ2-7, with a possible D match to TRBD2 (5 bases). This CDR3 has 19 residues. Looked up from germline, CDR1 is LGHNA and CDR2 is YSLEER. V was trimmed by 2 bases and J by 0 bases, leaving 23 bases between them. CDR3 sequence: CASSQNLLPGGLGSYEQYF. DNA of the CDR3: TGCGCCAGCAGCCAAAACCTCTTACCCGGCGGGCTGGGCTCCTACGAGCAGTACTTC.

This chain joins TRBV7-2 and TRBJ1-3, with TRBD1 matching 7 bases. Germline values: CDR1 SGHTA, CDR2 FQGNSA. The V gene end was trimmed by 5 bases and the J gene end by 2 bases; junction bases not matched to a gene: 9. The CDR3 runs to 16 residues. CDR3 DNA sequence: TGTGCCAGCAGCCCGAGACCCGACAGGGCTGGAAACACCATATATTTT. Translating gives CASSPRPDRAGNTIYF.

This clone was seen only a few times. This chain links TRBV11-2 with TRBJ1-2; D is unresolved. The CDR3 has 15 residues. The germline V gene has CDR1 SGHAT and CDR2 FQNNGV. Trimming left V 1 base short and J 0 bases short, with 9 bases between. CDR3 in amino acids: CASSLGPQPNYGYTF. CDR3 DNA sequence: TGTGCCAGCAGCTTAGGGCCGCAACCTAACTATGGCTACACCTTC.

The sample holds a few counts of this clone. The chain couples TRBV23-1 to TRBJ2-7, with D perhaps TRBD1 (6 bases). TRBV23-1 is marked as an open reading frame, function uncertain. The V end lost 3 bases, the J end lost 2 bases, and 11 bases lay between the germline ends. This CDR3 has 14 residues. CDR3 sequence (DNA): TGCGCCAGCAGTCACATAGACAGGACCTACGAGCAGTACTTC. It is translated as CASSHIDRTYEQYF.

CDR3 DNA: TGTGCCAGTACAGGTCGGACAGTCGCGGGAGGTCGGGGCTACACCTTC. It specifies CASTGRTVAGGRGYTF. V is TRBV19 and J is TRBJ1-2, with a tentative D call TRBD1 (6 bases). This CDR3 is 16 amino acids long. V lost 7 bases and J lost 8, with 26 bases in between. CDR1 is LNHDA, CDR2 SQIVND, per germline (reference sequence).

V is TRBV27 and J is TRBJ2-7, with 7 bases identical to TRBD1. CDR3 length: 15 amino acids. The trim removed 4 bases at V and 5 bases at J, leaving 11 bases unmatched. CDR1 and CDR2 (germline): MNHEY, SMNVEV (reference sequence). DNA for the CDR3: TGTGCCAGCAGTTCCCCGTGGACAGGTGCAGACGAGCAGTACTTC. The encoded protein is CASSSPWTGADEQYF.

This CDR3 reads CASSGGQGGYEQYF. Here the CDR3 DNA reads TGTGCCAGCAGCGGAGGACAGGGGGGCTACGAGCAGTACTTC. The chain is built from TRBV9 and TRBJ2-7, with 10 bases identical to TRBD1. This CDR3 is 14 amino acids long. V dropped 3 bases and J dropped 3; count of bases not matched to a gene: 3. Germline CDR1 and CDR2: SGDLS and YYNGEE.

This clone was counted only a few times. The J gene is TRBJ2-7, the V gene TRBV7-3; maybe TRBD2 (6 bases). V was pared by 5 bases and J by 0 bases, with 11 bases between. CDR1 SGHTA and CDR2 FQGTGA come from the germline V gene. The CDR3 length is 14 residues. The CDR3 reads CASSPSGASYEQYF. In DNA form, the CDR3 reads TGTGCCAGCAGCCCATCGGGAGCCTCCTACGAGCAGTACTTC.

By share, this clone counts as medium-sized. The chain carries TRBV6-1 and TRBJ2-5; D perhaps matches TRBD2 (6 bases). Trimming took off 0 bases at V and 5 bases at J, with 16 bases between the two ends. The CDR3 runs 16 residues. Germline lookup yields CDR1 MNHNS and CDR2 SASEGT. The CDR3 DNA sequence: TGTGCCAGCAGTGAAGCTATCGGGGGTGGCGGTGAGACCCAGTACTTC. It encodes CASSEAIGGGGETQYF.

V and J are TRBV7-9 and TRBJ1-1; tentatively, D is TRBD1 (5 bases). Per germline, CDR1 SEHNR and CDR2 FQNEAQ (reference sequence). V was shortened by 5 bases and J by 7 bases, with 17 bases between the two germline ends. The CDR3 has 14 amino acids. The CDR3, as DNA: TGTGCCAGCAGCGCCAGGGTGGCGCCCATTGAAGCTTTCTTT. It is translated as CASSARVAPIEAFF.

The chain couples TRBV6-5 to TRBJ1-4; D not certain. V lost 5 bases, J lost 6 bases, and 13 bases lay in between. This CDR3 comprises 14 residues. Germline V gives CDR1 MNHEY, CDR2 SVGAGI. The CDR3 is CASSQRTQDEKLFF. CDR3 in DNA: TGTGCCAGCAGTCAGCGGACCCAGGATGAAAAACTGTTTTTT.

CDR3 protein: CASSQDRMNTEAFF. CDR3 sequence (DNA): TGTGCCAGCTCGCAGGACAGAATGAACACTGAAGCTTTCTTT. This chain uses TRBV18 with TRBJ1-1; D might be TRBD1 (6 bases). The germline V and J ends were trimmed by 6 bases and 0 bases, with 11 bases remaining between them. The CDR3 is 14 residues long. CDR1 and CDR2 from the germline V gene are KGHSH and LQKENI.

This chain uses TRBV14 with TRBJ2-7, with D possibly being TRBD2 (5 bases). Trimming pared 4 bases from V and 0 bases from J, leaving 13 bases between. There are 15 residues in the CDR3. The V gene's germline CDR1 is SGHDN and CDR2 FVKESK. The CDR3 here is CASSPYPTSSYEQYF. CDR3 nucleotides: TGTGCCAGCAGCCCCTACCCTACTAGCTCCTACGAGCAGTACTTC. Supplemented by reference TRBV14 and TRBJ2-7, the full variable domain reads EAGVTQFPSHSVIEKGQTVTLRCDPISGHDNLYWYRRVMGKEIKFLLHFVKESKQDESGMPNNRFLAERTGGTYSTLKVQPAELEDSGVYFCASSPYPTSSYEQYFGPGTRLTVT.

V usage is TRBV2 and J usage is TRBJ1-3; D not certain. The CDR3 runs 14 residues. V lost 1 base to trimming and J lost 1 base, with 5 bases between them. CDR1 and CDR2 from the germline V gene are SNHLY and FYNNEI. This CDR3 is CASSEVLSGNTIYF. The CDR3 DNA is TGTGCCAGCAGTGAAGTTTTATCTGGAAACACCATATATTTT.

The CDR3 nucleotides read TGTGCCAGCAGCTTTAGCGGGAGGGCCCTTGAGCAGTTCTTC. It encodes CASSFSGRALEQFF. The V and J genes are TRBV7-6 and TRBJ2-1, with TRBD2 matching over 11 bases. This CDR3 is built from 14 residues. With 3 bases clipped from V and 9 bases from J, the junction kept 4 bases outside the gene matches. The germline gives CDR1 SGHVS, CDR2 FNYEAQ.

DNA for the CDR3: TGTGCCAGCAGTTACGCTAGCTCTGGGGCCAACGTCCTGACTTTC. It translates to CASSYASSGANVLTF. The rearrangement uses TRBV6-5 and TRBJ2-6; no firm D call. Germline loops: CDR1 MNHEY, CDR2 SVGAGI. V was shortened by 2 bases and J by 0 bases, with 5 bases between the two germline ends. CDR3 length: 15 residues.

The chain uses TRBV4-1 and TRBJ2-1; 12 nucleotides align to TRBD2. In germline, CDR1 is MGHRA, CDR2 YSYEKL. J gave up 3 bases and V 1 base, and 7 bases lay outside the gene matches. The CDR3 has 18 amino acids. The CDR3 here is CASSQGALAGGHYNEQFF. The CDR3 DNA follows: TGCGCCAGCAGCCAAGGTGCTCTAGCGGGAGGGCACTACAATGAGCAGTTCTTC.